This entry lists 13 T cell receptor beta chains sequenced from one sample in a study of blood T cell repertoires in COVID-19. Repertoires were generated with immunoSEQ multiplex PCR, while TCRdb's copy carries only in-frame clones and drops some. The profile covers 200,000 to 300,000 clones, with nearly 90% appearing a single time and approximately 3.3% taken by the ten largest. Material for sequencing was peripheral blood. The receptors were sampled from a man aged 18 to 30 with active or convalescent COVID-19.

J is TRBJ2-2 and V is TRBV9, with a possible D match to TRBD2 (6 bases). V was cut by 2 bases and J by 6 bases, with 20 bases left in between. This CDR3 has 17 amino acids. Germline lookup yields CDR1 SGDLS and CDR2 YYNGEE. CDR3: CASSVLPGLTAAGELFF. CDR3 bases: TGTGCCAGCAGCGTTCTACCGGGACTCACAGCCGCCGGGGAGCTGTTTTTT.

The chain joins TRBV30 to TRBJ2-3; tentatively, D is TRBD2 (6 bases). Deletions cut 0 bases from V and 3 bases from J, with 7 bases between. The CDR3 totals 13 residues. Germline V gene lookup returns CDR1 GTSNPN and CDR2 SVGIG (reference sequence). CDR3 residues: CAWSVRGTDTQYF. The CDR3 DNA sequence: TGTGCCTGGAGTGTACGGGGGACAGATACGCAGTATTTT.

The CDR3 reads CASSYGTGFTAFF. Here the CDR3 DNA reads TGTGCCAGCAGTTACGGGACAGGGTTCACAGCTTTCTTT. J is TRBJ1-1 and V is TRBV6-5, with 9 nucleotides matching TRBD1. Trimming cost V 2 bases and J 10 bases; bases outside gene matches: 5. The CDR3 runs to 13 residues. The germline V gene has CDR1 MNHEY and CDR2 SVGAGI.

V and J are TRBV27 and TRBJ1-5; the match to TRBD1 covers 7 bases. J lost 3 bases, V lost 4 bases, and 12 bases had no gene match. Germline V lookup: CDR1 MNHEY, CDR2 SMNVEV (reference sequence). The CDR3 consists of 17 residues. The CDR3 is CASSSLTQGGPNQPQHF. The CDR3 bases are TGTGCCAGCAGTTCGCTAACCCAGGGGGGTCCCAATCAGCCCCAGCATTTT.

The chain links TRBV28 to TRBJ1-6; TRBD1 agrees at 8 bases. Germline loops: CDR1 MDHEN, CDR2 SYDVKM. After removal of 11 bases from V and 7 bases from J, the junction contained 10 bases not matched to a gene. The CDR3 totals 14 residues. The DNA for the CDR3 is TGTGCCGTTGGACAGGGATTTGGGAATTCACCCCTCCACTTT. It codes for CAVGQGFGNSPLHF.

The CDR3 bases are TGTGCCAGCAGCTTAGGGGGAGGGCGGGGAAAGACCCAGTACTTC. It is translated as CASSLGGGRGKTQYF. The rearrangement links TRBV7-2 to TRBJ2-5, with TRBD2 identical over 7 bases. The CDR3 totals 15 residues. CDR1 is SGHTA, CDR2 FQGNSA, per germline. Trimming removed 1 base from V and 6 bases from J; junction bases left unmatched: 8.

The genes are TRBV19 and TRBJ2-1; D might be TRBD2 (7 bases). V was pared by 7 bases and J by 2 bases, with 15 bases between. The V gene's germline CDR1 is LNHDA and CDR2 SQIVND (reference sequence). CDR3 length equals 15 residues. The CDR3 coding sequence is TGTGCCAGTAAGCGGGGCGGGGACACCTACAATGAGCAGTTCTTC. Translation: CASKRGGDTYNEQFF.

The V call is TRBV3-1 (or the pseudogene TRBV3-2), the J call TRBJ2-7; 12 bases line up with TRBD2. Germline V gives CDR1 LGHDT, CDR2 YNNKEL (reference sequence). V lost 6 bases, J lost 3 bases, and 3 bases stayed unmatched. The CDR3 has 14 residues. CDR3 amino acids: CASSPGLAGYEQYF. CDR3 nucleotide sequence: TGTGCCAGCAGTCCGGGACTAGCGGGCTACGAGCAGTACTTC.

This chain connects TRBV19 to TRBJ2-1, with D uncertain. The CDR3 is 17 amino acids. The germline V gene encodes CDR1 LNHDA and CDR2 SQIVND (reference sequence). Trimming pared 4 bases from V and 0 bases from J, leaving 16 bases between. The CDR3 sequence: CASSTAVPVYSYNEQFF. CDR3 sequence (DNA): TGTGCCAGTAGTACTGCCGTCCCGGTTTACTCCTACAATGAGCAGTTCTTC. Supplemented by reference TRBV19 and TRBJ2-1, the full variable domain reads DGGITQSPKYLFRKEGQNVTLSCEQNLNHDAMYWYRQDPGQGLRLIYYSQIVNDFQKGDIAEGYSVSREKKESFPLTVTSAQKNPTAFYLCASSTAVPVYSYNEQFFGPGTRLTVL.

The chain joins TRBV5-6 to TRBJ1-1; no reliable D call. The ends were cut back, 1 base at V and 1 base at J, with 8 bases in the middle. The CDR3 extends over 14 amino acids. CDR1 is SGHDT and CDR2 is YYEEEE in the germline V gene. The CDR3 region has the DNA TGTGCCAGCAGCTTGCGGCGGCAGAACACTGAAGCTTTCTTT. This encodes CASSLRRQNTEAFF.

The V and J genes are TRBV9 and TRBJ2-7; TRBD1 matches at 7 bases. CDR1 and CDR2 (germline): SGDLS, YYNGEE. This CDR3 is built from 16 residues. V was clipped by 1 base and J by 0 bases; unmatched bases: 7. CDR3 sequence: CASSVSAGGSSYEQYF. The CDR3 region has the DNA TGTGCCAGCAGCGTAAGCGCAGGGGGATCCTCCTACGAGCAGTACTTC. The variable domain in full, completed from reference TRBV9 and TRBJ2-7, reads DSGVTQTPKHLITATGQRVTLRCSPRSGDLSVYWYQQSLDQGLQFLIQYYNGEERAKGNILERFSAQQFPDLHSELNLSSLELGDSALYFCASSVSAGGSSYEQYFGPGTRLTVT.

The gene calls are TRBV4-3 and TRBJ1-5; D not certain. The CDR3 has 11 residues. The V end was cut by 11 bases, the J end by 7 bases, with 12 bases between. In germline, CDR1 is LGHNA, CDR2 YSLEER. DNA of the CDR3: TGCGCCCCCGCCTCGAGGCAGCCCCAGCATTTT. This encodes CAPASRQPQHF.

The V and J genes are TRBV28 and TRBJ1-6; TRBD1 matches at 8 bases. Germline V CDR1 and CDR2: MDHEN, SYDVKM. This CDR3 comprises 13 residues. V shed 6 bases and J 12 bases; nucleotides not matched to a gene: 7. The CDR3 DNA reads TGTGCCAGCAGACCAGGACAGGGTTTACCCCTCCACTTT. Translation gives CASRPGQGLPLHF. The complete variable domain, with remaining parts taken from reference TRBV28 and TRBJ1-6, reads DVKVTQSSRYLVKRTGEKVFLECVQDMDHENMFWYRQDPGLGLRLIYFSYDVKMKEKGDIPEGYSVSREKKERFSLILESASTNQTSMYLCASRPGQGLPLHFGNGTRLTVT.